This T cell receptor beta chain was identified during a study of CD4 T cells in relation to SARS-CoV-2 and coronaviruses. Germline CDR1 reads LNHDA; CDR2 reads SQIVND (reference sequence). Trimming cost V 7 bases and J 9 bases; bases outside gene matches: 13. This CDR3 is built from 15 residues. Measured with immunoSEQ multiplex PCR; TCRdb has only the in-frame clones, and not every one. Here the sample spans 38,000 or so clones, around four fifths being singletons. A word on this clone: Its antigen is still unknown.

Sequenced: memory CD4+ T cells from PBMCs, cultured in vitro. This chain joins TRBV19 and TRBJ2-1, with TRBD2 identical over 9 bases. The receptor comes from an adult with COVID-19. CDR3 protein: CASKEAGGRMSEQFF. The CDR3 nucleotides read TGTGCCAGTAAAGAGGCGGGAGGGCGGATGAGTGAGCAGTTCTTC.